This T cell receptor (beta chain) comes out of a study of Ad26.COV2.S vaccination and SARS-CoV-2 variants. Study context: The authors gave Ad26.COV2.S intramuscularly, either once or twice 56 days apart.

Treatment here: some 19 received Ad26.COV2.S at low or high dose, single or two shots; several received placebo; per-sample allocation not given. Day 63 following the first vaccine or placebo injection was when the samples were taken. Measured with immunoSEQ multiplex PCR; TCRdb has only the in-frame clones, and not every one. In the table there are more than 300,000 clones, roughly 86% of which are singletons. In regard to this clone: The antigen is undetermined.

General study results and limits: Reportedly, spike-specific CD8+ and CD4+ T cell responses achieved substantial breadth once vaccination had taken place.

The receptor's source is a person between 18 and 60 years old who received the Ad26.COV2.S COVID-19 vaccine or a placebo. The material sequenced was peripheral blood, taken in a trial of Ad26.COV2.S vaccine versus placebo.

CDR3 in amino acids: CASSLQGSFGELFF. CDR3 in DNA: TGCGCCAGCAGCTTGCAAGGTTCGTTCGGGGAGCTGTTTTTT. V usage is TRBV5-1 and J usage is TRBJ2-2; D is unresolved. The V and J ends lost 1 base and 7 bases respectively, with 11 bases between them. The germline CDR1 and CDR2 sequences are SGHRS and YFSETQ. The CDR3 runs to 14 residues.